This T cell receptor (beta chain) was identified in a study of patients and donors after allogeneic stem cell transplantation. Germline CDR1 reads DFQATT; CDR2 reads SNEGSKA (reference sequence). This CDR3 has 15 residues. V dropped 3 bases and J dropped 5; count of bases not matched to a gene: 11. TCRdb redid the calling of the RT-PCR reads with MiXCR, one entry per CDR3 protein. The sample consists of 160,000 or so distinct CDR3 sequences, 20% to 25% of them appearing once. Sample: blood, either unsorted or a sorted T cell fraction (not recorded which). This rearrangement joins TRBV20-1 to TRBJ2-7; TRBD2 aligns across 9 bases. The sequence derives from a human donor who was either an allogeneic HSCT recipient or a stem cell or donor lymphocyte infusion donor (not recorded which). It is not recorded whose cells these are; they may come from a transplant donor. The CDR3 spells CSASPPSGVGDEQYF. The DNA for the CDR3 is TGCAGTGCTAGCCCCCCTAGCGGGGTGGGAGACGAGCAGTACTTC.